The following is a T cell receptor beta chain sequence with its context. These data originate in a study of blood T cell repertoires in COVID-19. Study-level background: PBMCs, B-cell-depleted T cells, or T cells were the source of the cDNA or gDNA that made up the material.

The CDR3 contains 17 residues. Germline V gives CDR1 SGHRS, CDR2 YFSETQ. The V segment lost 3 bases and the J segment 4 bases; nucleotides outside the gene matches: 13. The repertoire was sequenced with immunoSEQ multiplex PCR; TCRdb's copy has only in-frame clones and lacks some. Of approximately 120,000 clones in the sample, around four fifths were seen once. The receptor was derived from a human donor in a cohort sampled during active COVID-19. The sample was peripheral blood. The chain uses TRBV5-1 and TRBJ1-2, with 9 bases matching TRBD1. In DNA, the CDR3 is TGCGCCAGCAGCTATGGACAGGGGAGGGTTGGGATCTATGGCTACACCTTC. Translation: CASSYGQGRVGIYGYTF.